This entry is about one T cell receptor beta chain. Its antigen remains unknown. PCR amplification relied on 60 Vbeta primers (plus 13 Jbeta primers). TCRdb's table, derived via immunoSEQ multiplex PCR, lists solely in-frame clones and lacks some. The sample yields fewer than 120,000 clones, around 80% seen once. The data were taken from a study of cytomegalovirus exposure and HLA in healthy donors. Study results and limitations: Presence/absence analyses treated sequencing depth as roughly uniform across donors. TCR beta chains numbering under 200 were designated cytomegalovirus-associated. Most subjects had HLA-A and HLA-B alleles reportedly predicted accurately by TCR beta sequences.

Germline CDR1 and CDR2: SEHNR and FQNEAQ (reference sequence). J lost 0 bases, V lost 5 bases, and 16 bases had no gene match. This CDR3 contains 19 residues. This chain joins TRBV7-9 and TRBJ1-3; TRBD1 aligns across 7 bases. The sample comprised PBMCs. The receptor's source is a man aged 25-40 years in good health and CMV-seropositive. The CDR3 region is CASSTRTGSNVASGNTIYF. DNA of the CDR3: TGTGCCAGCAGCACTAGGACAGGTTCTAACGTCGCCTCTGGAAACACCATATATTTT. The variable domain in full, with the rest retrieved from reference TRBV7-9 and TRBJ1-3, is DTGVSQNPRHKITKRGQNVTFRCDPISEHNRLYWYRQTLGQGPEFLTYFQNEAQLEKSRLLSDRFSAERPKGSFSTLEIQRTEQGDSAMYLCASSTRTGSNVASGNTIYFGEGSWLTVV.